The present TCR beta chain was sequenced within a study of cytomegalovirus exposure and HLA in healthy donors. On the study more broadly: The same platform was used for the 100 to 150 validation repertoires and the 600 to 850 first-cohort repertoires, a later analysis reported.

Clones were read by immunoSEQ multiplex PCR, and TCRdb kept only the in-frame ones, dropping some. This sample carries 100,000 to 150,000 clones, approximately 94% of them seen once, and the ten largest clones take 1.7%. Comments on this clone: Its antigen is unidentified.

Whole-study results and caveats: The investigators catalogued 150 to 200 TCR beta chains as cytomegalovirus-associated.

The CDR3 has 15 amino acids. Germline lookup yields CDR1 MDHEN and CDR2 SYDVKM. J was trimmed by 5 bases and V by 4 bases; bases with no gene match: 8. The sequenced material came from PBMCs. This chain joins TRBV28 and TRBJ2-7; 10 bases fit TRBD1. The receptor comes from a man between 18 and 29 years old in good health and CMV-seronegative. For the CDR3, the DNA is TGTGCCAGCAGTTCCTTAGACAGGGGGCGAAACGAGCAGTACTTC. It encodes CASSSLDRGRNEQYF.